The text below deals with one T cell receptor (beta chain). Its antigen is unidentified. The sample comes from a study of Tregs in tolerant kidney transplant recipients. Assay: immunoSEQ multiplex PCR; the TCRdb copy retains only in-frame clones and omits some. The sample records approximately 8,600 clones, roughly 44% being singletons. The source of this sequence is a human donor in good health. Sequenced material: CD4+ T cells from blood cultured with allogeneic cells.

The DNA for the CDR3 is TGTGCCAGCTCTCAAGACAGGTCCACTGAAGCTTTCTTT. Translation gives CASSQDRSTEAFF. The rearrangement uses TRBV18 and TRBJ1-1, with D possibly being TRBD1 (6 bases). The V and J ends lost 6 bases and 4 bases respectively, with 12 bases between them. Germline assignment: CDR1 KGHSH and CDR2 LQKENI. The CDR3 runs to 13 residues. Drawing the rest from reference TRBV18 and TRBJ1-1, the complete variable domain is NAGVMQNPRHLVRRRGQEARLRCSPMKGHSHVYWYRQLPEEGLKFMVYLQKENIIDESGMPKERFSAEFPKEGPSILRIQQVVRGDSAAYFCASSQDRSTEAFFGQGTRLTVV.